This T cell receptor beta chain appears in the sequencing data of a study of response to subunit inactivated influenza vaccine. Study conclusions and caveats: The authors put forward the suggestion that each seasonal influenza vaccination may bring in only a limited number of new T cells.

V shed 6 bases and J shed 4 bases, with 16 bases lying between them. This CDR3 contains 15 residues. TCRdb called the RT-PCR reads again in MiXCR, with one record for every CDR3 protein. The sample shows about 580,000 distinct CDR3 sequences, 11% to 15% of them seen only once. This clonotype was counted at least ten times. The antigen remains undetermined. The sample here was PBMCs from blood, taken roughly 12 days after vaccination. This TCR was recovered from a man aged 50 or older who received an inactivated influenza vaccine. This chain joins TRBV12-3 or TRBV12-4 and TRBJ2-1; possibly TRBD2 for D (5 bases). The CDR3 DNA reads TGTGCCAGCAGAGATGGATGGGGAGAATACAATGAGCAGTTCTTC. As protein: CASRDGWGEYNEQFF.